The 24 T cell receptor beta chains presented below share a single source sample, sequenced in a study of OX40 agonist ivuxolimab in advanced cancers. The data were produced by immunoSEQ multiplex PCR, yet TCRdb's version contains in-frame clones alone and is incomplete. The sample yields about 100,000 clones, more than 75% seen once. This specimen was CD4+ or CD8+ T cells sorted from blood, taken in a trial of the OX40 agonist ivuxolimab. The source of these receptors is an adult with an advanced solid tumor such as melanoma, head and neck, liver or kidney cancer.

Concerning this clone: The sample carries other DNA sequences with the same CDR3. The J gene is TRBJ1-2, the V gene TRBV29-1, with 8 bases matching TRBD1. The CDR3 sequence is 11 residues long. V gave up 7 bases and J gave up 8 bases; unmatched junction bases: 6. Germline CDR1 reads SQVTM; CDR2 reads ANQGSEA. Here the CDR3 reads CSAYRGTGYTF. CDR3 sequence (DNA): TGCAGCGCATACAGGGGGACAGGCTACACCTTC.

The chain combines TRBV18 with TRBJ1-5; 7 nucleotides match TRBD1. The CDR3 sequence is 16 residues long. Germline CDR1 KGHSH, CDR2 LQKENI. Trimming took 4 bases from V and 0 from J; bases not matched to a gene: 6. The CDR3 loop reads CASSREGQFSNQPQHF. The CDR3 bases are TGTGCCAGCTCACGAGAGGGACAGTTTAGCAATCAGCCCCAGCATTTT.

This rearrangement joins TRBV10-3 to TRBJ2-7, with unresolved D. The CDR3 covers 15 residues. The germline gives CDR1 ENHRY, CDR2 SYGVKD. V was shortened by 0 bases and J by 3 bases, with 12 bases between the two germline ends. CDR3 in DNA: TGTGCCATCAGTGAGTCTGAAGGAAGAGGCTACGAGCAGTACTTC. Translated: CAISESEGRGYEQYF.

This chain links TRBV30 with TRBJ1-6, with D possibly matching TRBD1 (6 bases). The germline V and J ends were trimmed by 1 base and 10 bases, with 8 bases remaining between them. Looked up from germline, CDR1 is GTSNPN and CDR2 is SVGIG (reference sequence). The CDR3 contains 12 residues. The CDR3 sequence is CAWSAGVSPLHF. The CDR3 DNA reads TGTGCCTGGAGTGCAGGGGTATCACCCCTCCACTTT.

V usage is TRBV14 and J usage is TRBJ1-1; 7 positions match TRBD1. This CDR3 has 13 amino acids. Germline values: CDR1 SGHDN, CDR2 FVKESK. The junction had 6 bases not matched to a gene; V was cut back by 4 bases and J by 7 bases. Here the CDR3 reads CASSLRQGGEAFF. For the CDR3, the DNA is TGTGCCAGCAGCCTCCGACAGGGCGGTGAAGCTTTCTTT.

The table lists this clone with a few counts. The chain has TRBV7-2 and TRBJ2-5, with D tentatively TRBD1 (5 bases). In germline, CDR1 is SGHTA, CDR2 FQGNSA. Trimming shortened V by 5 bases and J by 4 bases, and 14 bases separated the two germline ends. This CDR3 region has 14 residues. This chain's CDR3 is CASSPDRRGETQYF. The CDR3 nucleotides read TGTGCCAGCAGCCCCGACCGAAGGGGAGAGACCCAGTACTTC.

This chain uses TRBV11-2 with TRBJ2-2; D is possibly TRBD2 (7 bases). CDR3 length: 16 amino acids. Trimming removed 5 bases from V and 4 bases from J, with 17 bases in between. From germline, CDR1 is SGHAT and CDR2 FQNNGV. CDR3 DNA: TGTGCCAGCAGCCTTTCTCCGGGGGGCGCCACCGGGGAGCTGTTTTTT. It is translated as CASSLSPGGATGELFF.

This chain connects TRBV6-6 to TRBJ1-5, with D possibly matching TRBD1 (5 bases). There are 16 residues in the CDR3. Germline CDR1 is MNHNY and CDR2 is SVGAGI (reference sequence). V shed 6 bases and J shed 1 base, with 16 bases lying between them. This chain's CDR3 is CASSYHRDPSNQPQHF. The CDR3 region has the DNA TGTGCCAGCAGCTACCATAGGGACCCAAGCAATCAGCCCCAGCATTTT.

To note about this clone: The DNA is left out, because the CDR3 cannot be placed on it with certainty; the CDR3 is given as TCRdb lists it. V and J are TRBV6-1 and TRBJ1-1; the table's D call TRBD1 went unverified against the DNA. The CDR3 spans 15 amino acids, including both terminal residues. Looked up from germline, CDR1 is MNHNS and CDR2 is SASEGT. CDR3 in amino acids: CASSAMGTGVPEAFF.

This rearrangement joins TRBV14 to TRBJ1-1; possibly TRBD1 for D (5 bases). V shed 6 bases and J shed 0 bases, with 8 bases lying between them. Germline V gene data show CDR1 as SGHDN and CDR2 as FVKESK. The CDR3 sequence is 13 residues long. The CDR3 region has the DNA TGTGCCAGCAGTCTGGACATGAACACTGAAGCTTTCTTT. It is translated as CASSLDMNTEAFF.

The DNA of the CDR3 is TGTGCCATCAGCCCCCCTGGAAACACCATATATTTT. This gives the protein CAISPPGNTIYF. The chain employs TRBV10-3 and TRBJ1-3, with unresolved D. This CDR3 is built from 12 residues. The V and J ends lost 6 bases and 2 bases respectively, with 5 bases between them. Germline V gives CDR1 ENHRY, CDR2 SYGVKD.

The V and J genes are TRBV5-1 and TRBJ2-3, with D perhaps TRBD2 (6 bases). Germline values: CDR1 SGHRS, CDR2 YFSETQ. V lost 6 bases and J lost 0, with 11 bases in between. The CDR3 is made up of 14 amino acids. Here the CDR3 DNA reads TGCGCCAGCAAGGAGGGGTTAAGCACAGATACGCAGTATTTT. Amino acid sequence: CASKEGLSTDTQYF.

The chain recombines TRBV15 with TRBJ2-1; D is perhaps TRBD1 or TRBD2 (5 bases each). In germline, CDR1 is LNHNV, CDR2 YYDKDF (reference sequence). There are 14 residues in the CDR3. The V gene lost 3 bases and the J gene lost 6 bases, with 12 bases spanning the gap. The CDR3 DNA is TGTGCCACCAGCAGGGGGGACGGGCTCAATGAGCAGTTCTTC. Protein: CATSRGDGLNEQFF.

This clone turned up a few times. This chain connects TRBV4-1 to TRBJ2-5; the match to TRBD2 covers 9 bases. J lost 2 bases, V lost 3 bases, and 7 bases had no gene match. There are 16 residues in the CDR3. Germline V gives CDR1 MGHRA, CDR2 YSYEKL. The CDR3 loop is CASSHYSSGVQETQYF. DNA of the CDR3: TGCGCCAGCAGCCATTATTCTAGCGGGGTACAAGAGACCCAGTACTTC.

The rearrangement uses TRBV18 and TRBJ2-5; possibly TRBD1 for D (6 bases). Looked up from germline, CDR1 is KGHSH and CDR2 is LQKENI. The V and J ends lost 9 bases and 4 bases respectively, with 18 bases between them. The CDR3 loop spans 14 amino acids. CDR3 coding DNA: TGTGCCAGTCGTTTCGGACAGTCAACAGAGACCCAGTACTTC. This codes for CASRFGQSTETQYF.

The rearrangement uses TRBV5-4 and TRBJ2-1; unclear D gene. Trimming took 4 bases from V and 7 from J, leaving 6 bases between them. CDR3 size: 11 residues. Germline V gives CDR1 SGHNT, CDR2 YYREEE (reference sequence). In DNA form, the CDR3 reads TGTGCCAGCAGCCTCAGGAATGAGCAGTTCTTC. Amino acid sequence: CASSLRNEQFF.

The V and J genes are TRBV6-5 and TRBJ2-7; TRBD1 matches 10 bases. V was clipped by 4 bases and J by 6 bases; unmatched bases: 3. From germline, CDR1 is MNHEY and CDR2 SVGAGI. The CDR3 sequence is 13 residues long. Here the CDR3 reads CASSSDRGREQYF. Here the CDR3 DNA reads TGTGCCAGCAGTTCAGACAGGGGGCGCGAGCAGTACTTC.

CDR3 sequence reads: CASSLSRGQNIQYF. CDR3 sequence (DNA): TGTGCCAGCAGCTTAAGCAGGGGACAAAACATTCAGTACTTC. The V call is TRBV7-6, the J call TRBJ2-4; TRBD1 is a possible D gene (6 bases). The CDR3 consists of 14 residues. V shed 2 bases and J shed 5 bases, with 10 bases lying between them. The germline CDR1 and CDR2 sequences are SGHVS and FNYEAQ.

V gene TRBV2 combines with J gene TRBJ2-7; a weak D match, TRBD2 (6 bases). Germline CDR1 and CDR2: SNHLY and FYNNEI. V was clipped by 4 bases and J by 0 bases, with 10 bases between them. The CDR3 runs 14 residues. CDR3 loop: CASSGGLISYEQYF. CDR3 sequence (DNA): TGTGCCAGCAGTGGGGGACTGATCTCCTACGAGCAGTACTTC.

The chain carries TRBV10-3 and TRBJ1-1; the D gene is possibly TRBD1 (6 bases). V was trimmed by 2 bases and J by 5 bases, leaving 12 bases between them. Germline CDR1 ENHRY, CDR2 SYGVKD. The length of the CDR3 is 14 residues. The CDR3 loop is CAISEDIRGTEAFF. CDR3 coding DNA: TGTGCCATCAGTGAGGACATTAGGGGGACTGAAGCTTTCTTT.

The genes are TRBV29-1 and TRBJ1-1; the match to TRBD1 covers 7 bases. Per germline, CDR1 SQVTM and CDR2 ANQGSEA. Trimming removed 8 bases from V and 1 base from J; junction bases left unmatched: 4. CDR3 length equals 12 residues. CDR3 nucleotides: TGCAGCTCCCGACAGGGGAACACTGAAGCTTTCTTT. Encoded protein: CSSRQGNTEAFF.

The rearrangement uses TRBV19 and TRBJ2-1; 14 nucleotides align to TRBD2. The CDR3 is 18 amino acids. V was pared by 4 bases and J by 7 bases, with 12 bases of the junction left unmatched. CDR1 and CDR2 from the germline V gene are LNHDA and SQIVND (reference sequence). CDR3 residues: CASSKGTSGGLSGNEQFF. The CDR3 DNA reads TGTGCCAGTAGTAAGGGGACTAGCGGGGGTTTGTCGGGAAATGAGCAGTTCTTC.

The V call is TRBV30, the J call TRBJ1-5; 8 bases line up with TRBD1. Germline CDR1 GTSNPN, CDR2 SVGIG (reference sequence). The CDR3 covers 14 residues. V trimming: 1 base; J trimming: 5 bases; junction bases outside the gene matches: 4. CDR3 in DNA: TGTGCCTGGAGTGCGGGCAGGGGGCATCAGCCCCAGCATTTT. Its protein product is CAWSAGRGHQPQHF.

This clone was seen only once. The gene calls are TRBV6-6 and TRBJ2-7, with 9 bases aligning to TRBD2. Germline-derived CDR1 and CDR2 are MNHNY and SVGAGI (reference sequence). V shed 8 bases and J 1 base; nucleotides not matched to a gene: 6. The CDR3 runs to 14 residues. CDR3 bases: TGTGCCAGCGGTGATAGCGGGAGATCCTACGAGCAGTACTTC. Translation: CASGDSGRSYEQYF.